This TCR beta chain was sequenced in a study of blood T cell repertoires in COVID-19. About the research overall: Whether acute or convalescent, the COVID-19 samples came from the United States, Italy and Spain.

TCRdb's table, derived via immunoSEQ multiplex PCR, lists solely in-frame clones and lacks some. In the table there are under 30,000 clones, roughly 89% of which are singletons. V shed 5 bases, J shed 0 bases, and the junction held 7 bases outside the gene matches. From germline, CDR1 is SGHTA and CDR2 FQGNSA. This CDR3 contains 16 residues. This clone was detected a few times. The genes are TRBV7-2 and TRBJ1-3; 7 bases are shared with TRBD1. This receptor was taken from a woman of 80 years or more with active or convalescent COVID-19. The sequencing input was peripheral blood. CDR3 protein: CASSPRTGYSGNTIYF. The CDR3 DNA reads TGTGCCAGCAGCCCGCGGACAGGATACTCTGGAAACACCATATATTTT. The full variable domain, rest sourced from reference TRBV7-2 and TRBJ1-3, is GAGVSQSPSNKVTEKGKDVELRCDPISGHTALYWYRQSLGQGLEFLIYFQGNSAPDKSGLPSDRFSAERTGGSVSTLTIQRTQQEDSAVYLCASSPRTGYSGNTIYFGEGSWLTVV.